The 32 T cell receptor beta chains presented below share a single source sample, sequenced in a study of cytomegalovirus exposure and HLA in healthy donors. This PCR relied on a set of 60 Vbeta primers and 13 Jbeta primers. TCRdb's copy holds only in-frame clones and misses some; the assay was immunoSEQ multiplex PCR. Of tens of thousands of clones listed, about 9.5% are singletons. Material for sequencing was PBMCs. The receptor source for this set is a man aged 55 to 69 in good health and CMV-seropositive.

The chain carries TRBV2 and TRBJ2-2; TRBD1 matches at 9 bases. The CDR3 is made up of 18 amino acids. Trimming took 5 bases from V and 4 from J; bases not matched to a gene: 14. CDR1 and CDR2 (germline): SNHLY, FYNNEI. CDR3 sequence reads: CASSSEGQGRLSTGELFF. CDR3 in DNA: TGTGCCAGCAGTAGCGAGGGACAGGGTAGGCTGAGCACCGGGGAGCTGTTTTTT.

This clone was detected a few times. In DNA form, the CDR3 reads TGTGCCAGCAGCACCGGGACTAGCGAAGGGAACAATGAGCAGTTCTTC. Translation: CASSTGTSEGNNEQFF. V usage is TRBV7-9 and J usage is TRBJ2-1, with 10 nucleotides matching TRBD2. After removal of 5 bases from V and 5 bases from J, the junction contained 9 bases not matched to a gene. The germline V gene encodes CDR1 SEHNR and CDR2 FQNEAQ (reference sequence). This CDR3 is built from 16 residues.

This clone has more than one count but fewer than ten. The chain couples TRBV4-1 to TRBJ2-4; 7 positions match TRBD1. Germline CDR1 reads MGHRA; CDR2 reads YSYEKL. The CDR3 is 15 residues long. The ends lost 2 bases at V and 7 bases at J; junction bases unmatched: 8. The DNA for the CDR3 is TGCGCCAGCAGCCAACGGACAGGCGACACGAACATTCAGTACTTC. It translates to CASSQRTGDTNIQYF.

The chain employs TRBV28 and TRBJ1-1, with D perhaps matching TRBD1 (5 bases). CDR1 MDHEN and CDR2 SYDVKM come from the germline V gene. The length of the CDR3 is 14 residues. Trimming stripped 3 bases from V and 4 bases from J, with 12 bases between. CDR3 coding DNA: TGTGCCAGCAGTTTGGGCAGGGTTGGCACTGAAGCTTTCTTT. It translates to CASSLGRVGTEAFF.

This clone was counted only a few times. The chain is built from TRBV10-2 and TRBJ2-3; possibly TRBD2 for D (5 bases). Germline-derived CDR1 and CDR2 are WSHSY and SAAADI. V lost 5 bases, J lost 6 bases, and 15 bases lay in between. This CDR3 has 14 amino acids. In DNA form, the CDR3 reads TGCGCCAGCAGTCCGTACGGGATCCCGGATACGCAGTATTTT. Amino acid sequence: CASSPYGIPDTQYF.

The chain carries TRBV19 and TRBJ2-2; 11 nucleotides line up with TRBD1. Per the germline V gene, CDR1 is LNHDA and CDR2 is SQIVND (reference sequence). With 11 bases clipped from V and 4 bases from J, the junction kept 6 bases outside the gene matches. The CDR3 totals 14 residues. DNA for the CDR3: TGTGCCGGCGCCGGGACAGGGGGCACCGGGGAGCTGTTTTTT. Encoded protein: CAGAGTGGTGELFF. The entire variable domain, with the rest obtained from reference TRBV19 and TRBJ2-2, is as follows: DGGITQSPKYLFRKEGQNVTLSCEQNLNHDAMYWYRQDPGQGLRLIYYSQIVNDFQKGDIAEGYSVSREKKESFPLTVTSAQKNPTAFYLCAGAGTGGTGELFFGEGSRLTVL.

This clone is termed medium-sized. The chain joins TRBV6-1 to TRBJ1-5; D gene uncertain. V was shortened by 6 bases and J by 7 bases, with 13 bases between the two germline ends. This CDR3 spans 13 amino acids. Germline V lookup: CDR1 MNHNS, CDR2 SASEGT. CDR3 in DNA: TGTGCCAGCAGCCTCGAGGAGGAACAGCCCCAGCATTTT. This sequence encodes CASSLEEEQPQHF.

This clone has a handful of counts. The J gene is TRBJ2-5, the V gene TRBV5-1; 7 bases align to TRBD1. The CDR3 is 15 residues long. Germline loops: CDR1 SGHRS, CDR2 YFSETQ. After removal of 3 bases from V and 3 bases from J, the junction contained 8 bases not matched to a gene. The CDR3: CASSWTGPGEETQYF. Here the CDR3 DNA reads TGCGCCAGCAGCTGGACAGGCCCGGGCGAAGAGACCCAGTACTTC.

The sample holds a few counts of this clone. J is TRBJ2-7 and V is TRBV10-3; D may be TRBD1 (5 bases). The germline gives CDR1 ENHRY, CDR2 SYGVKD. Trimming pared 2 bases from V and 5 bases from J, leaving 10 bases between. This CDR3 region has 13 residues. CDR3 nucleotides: TGTGCCATCAGTGAGCTACAGGTCCACGAGCAGTACGTC. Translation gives CAISELQVHEQYV.

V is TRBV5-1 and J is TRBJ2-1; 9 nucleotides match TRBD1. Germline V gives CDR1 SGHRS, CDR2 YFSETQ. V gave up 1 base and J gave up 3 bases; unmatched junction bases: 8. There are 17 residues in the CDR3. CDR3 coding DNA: TGCGCCAGCAGCTTGCCCTCCACAGGGGGCATCTACAATGAGCAGTTCTTC. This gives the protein CASSLPSTGGIYNEQFF.

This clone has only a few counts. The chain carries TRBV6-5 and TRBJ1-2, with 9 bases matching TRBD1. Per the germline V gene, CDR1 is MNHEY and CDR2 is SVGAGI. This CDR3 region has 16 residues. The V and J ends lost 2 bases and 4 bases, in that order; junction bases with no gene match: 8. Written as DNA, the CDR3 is TGTGCCAGCAGTTACGGGGCCACAGGGGGCGGCTATGGCTACACCTTC. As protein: CASSYGATGGGYGYTF.

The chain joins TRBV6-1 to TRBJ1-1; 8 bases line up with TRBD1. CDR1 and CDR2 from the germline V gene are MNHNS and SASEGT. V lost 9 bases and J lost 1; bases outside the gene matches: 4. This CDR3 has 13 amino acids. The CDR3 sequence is CASSTGANTEAFF. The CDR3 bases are TGTGCCAGTTCGACAGGGGCGAACACTGAAGCTTTCTTT.

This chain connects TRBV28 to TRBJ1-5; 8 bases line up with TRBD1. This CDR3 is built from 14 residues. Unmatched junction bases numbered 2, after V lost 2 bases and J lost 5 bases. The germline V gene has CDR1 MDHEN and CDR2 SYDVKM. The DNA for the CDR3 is TGTGCCAGCAGTTTACGGGACAGGCATCAGCCCCAGCATTTT. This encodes CASSLRDRHQPQHF. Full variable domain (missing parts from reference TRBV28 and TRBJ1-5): DVKVTQSSRYLVKRTGEKVFLECVQDMDHENMFWYRQDPGLGLRLIYFSYDVKMKEKGDIPEGYSVSREKKERFSLILESASTNQTSMYLCASSLRDRHQPQHFGDGTRLSIL.

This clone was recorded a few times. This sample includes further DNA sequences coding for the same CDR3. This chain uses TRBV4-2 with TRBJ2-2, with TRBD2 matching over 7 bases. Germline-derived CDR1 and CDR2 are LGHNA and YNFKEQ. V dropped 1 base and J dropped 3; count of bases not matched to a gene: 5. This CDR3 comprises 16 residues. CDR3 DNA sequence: TGTGCCAGCAGCCAAGTTAGCGGGTTCGACACCGGGGAGCTGTTTTTT. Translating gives CASSQVSGFDTGELFF.

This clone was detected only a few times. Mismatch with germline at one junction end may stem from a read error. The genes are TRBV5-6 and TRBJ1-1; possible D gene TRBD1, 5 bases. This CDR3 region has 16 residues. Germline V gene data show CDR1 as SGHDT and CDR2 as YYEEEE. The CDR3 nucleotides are TGTGCCAGCAGTTTGGTGGGTGTGGGGGAGGGCACTGAAGCTTTCTTT. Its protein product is CASSLVGVGEGTEAFF.

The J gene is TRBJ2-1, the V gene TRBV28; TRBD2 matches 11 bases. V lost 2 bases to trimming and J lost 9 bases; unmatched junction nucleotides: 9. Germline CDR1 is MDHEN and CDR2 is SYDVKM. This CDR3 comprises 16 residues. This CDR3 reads CASSLGLLAGGSEQFF. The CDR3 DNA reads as TGTGCCAGCAGTTTAGGTTTATTAGCGGGAGGGAGTGAGCAGTTCTTC. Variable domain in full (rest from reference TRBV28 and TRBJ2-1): DVKVTQSSRYLVKRTGEKVFLECVQDMDHENMFWYRQDPGLGLRLIYFSYDVKMKEKGDIPEGYSVSREKKERFSLILESASTNQTSMYLCASSLGLLAGGSEQFFGPGTRLTVL.

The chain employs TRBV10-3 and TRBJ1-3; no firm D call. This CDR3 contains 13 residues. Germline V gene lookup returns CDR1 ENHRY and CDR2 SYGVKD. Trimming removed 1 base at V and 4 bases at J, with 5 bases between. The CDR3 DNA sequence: TGTGCCATCAGTGAGTTACGGGGAAACACCATATATTTT. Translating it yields CAISELRGNTIYF.

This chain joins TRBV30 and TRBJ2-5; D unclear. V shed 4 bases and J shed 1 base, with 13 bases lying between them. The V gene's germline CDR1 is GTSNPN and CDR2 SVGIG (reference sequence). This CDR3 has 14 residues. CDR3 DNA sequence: TGTGCCTGGAAAAGGAGACCGACCCAAGAGACCCAGTACTTC. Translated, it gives CAWKRRPTQETQYF.

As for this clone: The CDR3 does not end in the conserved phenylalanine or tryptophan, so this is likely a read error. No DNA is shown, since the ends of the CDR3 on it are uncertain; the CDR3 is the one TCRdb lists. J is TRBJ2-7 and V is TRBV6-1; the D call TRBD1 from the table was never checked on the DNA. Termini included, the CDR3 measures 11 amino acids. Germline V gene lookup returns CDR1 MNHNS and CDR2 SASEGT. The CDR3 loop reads CASTAPGHLRL.

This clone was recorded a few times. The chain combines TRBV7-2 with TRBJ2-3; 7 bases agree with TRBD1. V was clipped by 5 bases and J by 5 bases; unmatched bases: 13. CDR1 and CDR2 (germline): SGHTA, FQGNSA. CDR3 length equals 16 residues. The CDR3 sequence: CASSPQTGRRGDTQYF. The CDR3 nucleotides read TGTGCCAGCAGCCCCCAGACAGGGAGACGGGGAGATACGCAGTATTTT.

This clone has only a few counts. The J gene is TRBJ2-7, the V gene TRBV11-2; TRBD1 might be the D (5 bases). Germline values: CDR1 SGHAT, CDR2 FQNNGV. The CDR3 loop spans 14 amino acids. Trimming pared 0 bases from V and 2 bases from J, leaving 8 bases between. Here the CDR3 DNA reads TGTGCCAGCAGCTTAGATCAGGGCCCCTACGAGCAGTACGTC. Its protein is CASSLDQGPYEQYV.

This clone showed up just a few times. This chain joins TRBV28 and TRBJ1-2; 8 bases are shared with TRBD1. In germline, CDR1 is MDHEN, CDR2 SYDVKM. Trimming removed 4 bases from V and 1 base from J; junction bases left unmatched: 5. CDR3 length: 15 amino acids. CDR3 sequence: CASSSPGGSNYGYTF. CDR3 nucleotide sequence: TGTGCCAGCAGTTCCCCAGGGGGCAGTAACTATGGCTACACCTTC.

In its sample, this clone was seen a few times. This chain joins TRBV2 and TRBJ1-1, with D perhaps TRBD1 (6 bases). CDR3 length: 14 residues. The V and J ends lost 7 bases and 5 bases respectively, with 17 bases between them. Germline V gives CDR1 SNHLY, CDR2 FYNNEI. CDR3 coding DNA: TGTGCCAGCAACCCCGGGGGCGGGAGGACTGAAGCTTTCTTT. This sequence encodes CASNPGGGRTEAFF.

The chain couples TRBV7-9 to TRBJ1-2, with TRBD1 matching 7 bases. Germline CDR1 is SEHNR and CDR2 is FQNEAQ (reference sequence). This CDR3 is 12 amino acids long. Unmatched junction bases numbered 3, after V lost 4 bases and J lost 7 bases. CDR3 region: CASSWQGGGYTF. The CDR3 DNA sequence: TGTGCCAGCAGCTGGCAGGGGGGTGGCTACACCTTC.

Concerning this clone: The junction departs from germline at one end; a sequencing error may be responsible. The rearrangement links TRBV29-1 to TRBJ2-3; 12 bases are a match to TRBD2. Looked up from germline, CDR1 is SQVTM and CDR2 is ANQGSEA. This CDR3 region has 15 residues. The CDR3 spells CSVATSGSSTDTPYF. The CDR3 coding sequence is TGCAGCGTTGCGACTAGCGGGAGTAGCACAGATACGCCGTATTTT.

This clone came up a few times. The DNA for the CDR3 is TGTGCCAGCAGAGCAGGATTGTCCCACACCGGGGAGCTGTTTTTT. Amino acids: CASRAGLSHTGELFF. The rearrangement uses TRBV6-1 and TRBJ2-2; the D is unclear. V was shortened by 6 bases and J by 3 bases, with 14 bases between the two germline ends. CDR3 length: 15 amino acids. Germline-derived CDR1 and CDR2 are MNHNS and SASEGT.

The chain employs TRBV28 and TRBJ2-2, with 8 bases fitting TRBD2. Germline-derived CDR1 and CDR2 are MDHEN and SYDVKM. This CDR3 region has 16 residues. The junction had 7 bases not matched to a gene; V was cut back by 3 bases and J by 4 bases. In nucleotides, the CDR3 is TGTGCCAGCAGTTTGGATCGGGAGGGCCGCACCGGGGAGCTGTTTTTT. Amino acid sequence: CASSLDREGRTGELFF.

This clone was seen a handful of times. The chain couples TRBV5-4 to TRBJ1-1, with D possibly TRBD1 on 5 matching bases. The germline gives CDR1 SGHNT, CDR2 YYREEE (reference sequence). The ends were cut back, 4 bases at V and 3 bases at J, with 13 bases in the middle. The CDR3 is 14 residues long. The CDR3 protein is CASSATPGYTEAFF. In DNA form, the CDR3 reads TGTGCCAGCAGCGCTACCCCAGGGTACACTGAAGCTTTCTTT.

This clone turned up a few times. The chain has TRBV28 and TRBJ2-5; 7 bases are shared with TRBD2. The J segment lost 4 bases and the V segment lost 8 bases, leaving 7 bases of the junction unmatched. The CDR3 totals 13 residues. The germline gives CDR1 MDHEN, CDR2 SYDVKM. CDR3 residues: CASSGWGGETQYF. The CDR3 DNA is TGTGCCAGCTCGGGTTGGGGGGGAGAGACCCAGTACTTC. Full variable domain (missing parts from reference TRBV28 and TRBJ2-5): DVKVTQSSRYLVKRTGEKVFLECVQDMDHENMFWYRQDPGLGLRLIYFSYDVKMKEKGDIPEGYSVSREKKERFSLILESASTNQTSMYLCASSGWGGETQYFGPGTRLLVL.

CDR3 DNA sequence: TGTGCCAGCAGCCAAGACCGCTTAGCGGGGATTGGGGGAGCTTTCTTT. Translated: CASSQDRLAGIGGAFF. The rearrangement joins TRBV14 to TRBJ1-1; weak D call: TRBD1 (5 bases). V lost 0 bases to trimming and J lost 10 bases, with 21 bases between them. CDR3 length: 16 residues. Germline CDR1 and CDR2: SGHDN and FVKESK.

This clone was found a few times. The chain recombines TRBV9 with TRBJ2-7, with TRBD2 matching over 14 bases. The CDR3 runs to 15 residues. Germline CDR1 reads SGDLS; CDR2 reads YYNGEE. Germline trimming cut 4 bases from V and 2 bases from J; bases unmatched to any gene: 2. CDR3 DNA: TGTGCCAGCAGCTCGGGACTAGCGGGAGCCTACGAGCAGTACTTC. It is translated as CASSSGLAGAYEQYF. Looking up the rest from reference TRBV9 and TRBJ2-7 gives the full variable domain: DSGVTQTPKHLITATGQRVTLRCSPRSGDLSVYWYQQSLDQGLQFLIQYYNGEERAKGNILERFSAQQFPDLHSELNLSSLELGDSALYFCASSSGLAGAYEQYFGPGTRLTVT.

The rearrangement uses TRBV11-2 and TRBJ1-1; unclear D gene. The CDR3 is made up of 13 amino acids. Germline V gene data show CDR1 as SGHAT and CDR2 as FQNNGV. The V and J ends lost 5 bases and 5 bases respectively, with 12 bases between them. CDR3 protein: CASSVDSGTEAFF. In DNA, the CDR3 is TGTGCCAGCAGCGTCGACTCGGGGACTGAAGCTTTCTTT.